Listed below are T cell receptor beta chains from one sample, sequenced in a study of technical replicates of blood from several donors. Clones were sequenced by immunoSEQ multiplex PCR, and TCRdb holds only the in-frame ones, with some missing. The data hold roughly 12,000 clones, with 90% to 95% observed a single time. Sequenced material: PBMCs. These receptors all come from a human donor in good health. CDR3s include the opening cysteine and the closing phenylalanine or tryptophan. The order of the fields is CDR3 DNA, CDR3 protein, V gene, clone size, J gene, D gene. D genes are given only for firm matches. Expanded clones get a size class; other rows say once, few or many, or leave the size out.

CDR3nt: TGTGCCAGCAGTTTGACAGCAGAGACCCAGTACTTC
CDR3aa: CASSLTAETQYF
v_gene: TRBV28
abundance: .
j_gene: TRBJ2-5
d_gene: .

CDR3nt: TGTGCCAGCAGCTTTGCGAGCACAGATACGCAGTATTTT
CDR3aa: CASSFASTDTQYF
v_gene: TRBV11-3
abundance: .
j_gene: TRBJ2-3
d_gene: .

CDR3nt: TGTGCCAGCAGTGAAGTGGGCAGAACAGGAAACACCATATATTTT
CDR3aa: CASSEVGRTGNTIYF
v_gene: TRBV6-1
abundance: .
j_gene: TRBJ1-3
d_gene: .

CDR3nt: TGTGCCAGCAGTGGGAGTTACAATGAGCAGTTCTTC
CDR3aa: CASSGSYNEQFF
v_gene: TRBV25-1
abundance: .
j_gene: TRBJ2-1
d_gene: .

CDR3nt: TGTGCCAGCAGTCGGACAGGGGACACTGAAGCTTTCTTT
CDR3aa: CASSRTGDTEAFF
v_gene: TRBV7-2
abundance: .
j_gene: TRBJ1-1
d_gene: TRBD1

CDR3nt: TGTGCCAGCAGCACCCTAGCCTCCTCTGGAAACACCATATATTTT
CDR3aa: CASSTLASSGNTIYF
v_gene: TRBV7-2
abundance: once
j_gene: TRBJ1-3
d_gene: .

CDR3nt: TGTGCCAGTAGTGTACAGCGGGGCTCTGAAGCTTTCTTT
CDR3aa: CASSVQRGSEAFF
v_gene: TRBV19
abundance: .
j_gene: TRBJ1-1
d_gene: .

CDR3nt: TGTGCCTGGAGTGTATGGCAATACGAGCAGTACTTC
CDR3aa: CAWSVWQYEQYF
v_gene: TRBV30
abundance: .
j_gene: TRBJ2-7
d_gene: .

CDR3nt: TGTGCCACCAGCAGAAAAGGACAGGGGGTGACCTACGAGCAGTACTTC
CDR3aa: CATSRKGQGVTYEQYF
v_gene: TRBV15
abundance: .
j_gene: TRBJ2-7
d_gene: TRBD1

CDR3nt: TGTGCCAGCAGCCAAGATAGACAGGGCACAGATACGCAGTATTTT
CDR3aa: CASSQDRQGTDTQYF
v_gene: TRBV4-2
abundance: .
j_gene: TRBJ2-3
d_gene: .

CDR3nt: TGTGCCAGCAGTGAAGCATGGACTAGCGGGAGAGATACGCAGTATTTT
CDR3aa: CASSEAWTSGRDTQYF
v_gene: TRBV6-1
abundance: .
j_gene: TRBJ2-3
d_gene: TRBD2

CDR3nt: TGCGCCAGCATGGATGAAATAGCGGGAGGGATCTACAATGAGCAGTTCTTC
CDR3aa: CASMDEIAGGIYNEQFF
v_gene: TRBV10-2
abundance: .
j_gene: TRBJ2-1
d_gene: TRBD2

CDR3nt: TGCAGCGTGATAATACAGATAAACATTCAGTACTTC
CDR3aa: CSVIIQINIQYF
v_gene: TRBV29-1
abundance: .
j_gene: TRBJ2-4
d_gene: .

CDR3nt: TGTGCCAGCAGCTTGGTACTAGCGGGATTTGACATTCAGTACTTC
CDR3aa: CASSLVLAGFDIQYF
v_gene: TRBV5-8
abundance: .
j_gene: TRBJ2-4
d_gene: TRBD2

CDR3nt: TGTGCCAGCAACTTCCAGGTGGAGGATGGCTACACCTTC
CDR3aa: CASNFQVEDGYTF
v_gene: TRBV7-9
abundance: .
j_gene: TRBJ1-2
d_gene: .

CDR3nt: TGTGCCAGTAGTTTTACTAGCGGGAGGGCCCTCGGGGATACGCAGTATTTT
CDR3aa: CASSFTSGRALGDTQYF
v_gene: TRBV19
abundance: .
j_gene: TRBJ2-3
d_gene: TRBD2

CDR3nt: TGTGCCAGCAGCTTAGATTTAGGACAGGGGCCTGGCAATCAGCCCCAGCATTTT
CDR3aa: CASSLDLGQGPGNQPQHF
v_gene: TRBV7-2
abundance: .
j_gene: TRBJ1-5
d_gene: TRBD1

CDR3nt: TGCGCCAGCAGCGGACCCTTCAGACGGGAGCCGGAAGCTTTCTTT
CDR3aa: CASSGPFRREPEAFF
v_gene: TRBV10-2
abundance: .
j_gene: TRBJ1-1
d_gene: .

CDR3nt: TGTGCCAGCAGCCTATTACAGGGCCCCTACGAGCAGTACTTC
CDR3aa: CASSLLQGPYEQYF
v_gene: TRBV11-2
abundance: .
j_gene: TRBJ2-7
d_gene: .

CDR3nt: TGCGCCAGCTCCCCAGGGGGGCAGGGTGACACTGAAGCTTTCTTT
CDR3aa: CASSPGGQGDTEAFF
v_gene: TRBV5-1
abundance: once
j_gene: TRBJ1-1
d_gene: TRBD1

CDR3nt: TGTGCCAGCAGCAAAAAGACAGGGGGCGAGCAGTACTTC
CDR3aa: CASSKKTGGEQYF
v_gene: TRBV21-1
abundance: .
j_gene: TRBJ2-7
d_gene: .

CDR3nt: TGTGCCAGCAGCCAAGCGAGCGGGTCCAATGAGCAGTTCTTC
CDR3aa: CASSQASGSNEQFF
v_gene: TRBV4-2
abundance: .
j_gene: TRBJ2-1
d_gene: .

CDR3nt: TGCGCCAGCAGCTTCAATATGGGACAGCAGTACGAGCAGTACTTC
CDR3aa: CASSFNMGQQYEQYF
v_gene: TRBV5-1
abundance: .
j_gene: TRBJ2-7
d_gene: TRBD1

CDR3nt: TGTGCCACGGGCGGGAGATCCGAGCAGTACTTC
CDR3aa: CATGGRSEQYF
v_gene: TRBV10-3
abundance: .
j_gene: TRBJ2-7
d_gene: TRBD2

CDR3nt: TGTGCCAGTAGCAGAGGGACAGGGCCTAGGGAGACCCAGTACTTC
CDR3aa: CASSRGTGPRETQYF
v_gene: TRBV19
abundance: .
j_gene: TRBJ2-5
d_gene: TRBD1

CDR3nt: TGTGCCAGCCAGACTGTAACCTACGAGCAGTACTTC
CDR3aa: CASQTVTYEQYF
v_gene: TRBV6-1
abundance: once
j_gene: TRBJ2-7
d_gene: .

CDR3nt: TGTGCCAGTAGTACTATCCCGGGACAGGGGGCGCCTGGTCAGTACTTC
CDR3aa: CASSTIPGQGAPGQYF
v_gene: TRBV19
abundance: once
j_gene: TRBJ2-7
d_gene: TRBD1

CDR3nt: TGTGCCAGTAGCCGGGACAGTGGAAACACCATATATTTT
CDR3aa: CASSRDSGNTIYF
v_gene: TRBV19
abundance: .
j_gene: TRBJ1-3
d_gene: TRBD1

CDR3nt: TGTGCCAGCAGGCCCCGGACACCGGATGAGCAGTTCTTC
CDR3aa: CASRPRTPDEQFF
v_gene: TRBV6-1
abundance: .
j_gene: TRBJ2-1
d_gene: .

CDR3nt: TGCGCCAGCAGCCATGAGACAGGGGGAGGCAATCAGCCCCAGCATTTT
CDR3aa: CASSHETGGGNQPQHF
v_gene: TRBV4-1
abundance: once
j_gene: TRBJ1-5
d_gene: TRBD1

CDR3nt: TGTGCCAGCAGCCAGACAGGGAACTATGGCTACACCTTC
CDR3aa: CASSQTGNYGYTF
v_gene: TRBV7-2
abundance: .
j_gene: TRBJ1-2
d_gene: TRBD1

CDR3nt: TGCAGCGTTGCGGGACTAGCGGGAGTACTTGAGACCCAGTACTTC
CDR3aa: CSVAGLAGVLETQYF
v_gene: TRBV29-1
abundance: .
j_gene: TRBJ2-5
d_gene: TRBD2

CDR3nt: TGTGCCAGCAGACGGACTTTCGGCTCCTACGAGCAGTACTTC
CDR3aa: CASRRTFGSYEQYF
v_gene: TRBV5-6
abundance: .
j_gene: TRBJ2-7
d_gene: .

CDR3nt: TGCGCCAGCAGCCATCCCCGACAGGAAGAGACCCAGTACTTC
CDR3aa: CASSHPRQEETQYF
v_gene: TRBV4-1
abundance: .
j_gene: TRBJ2-5
d_gene: .

CDR3nt: TGTGCCAGCAGCAAACGGGGGACTCTTCACTCCTACGAGCAGTACTTC
CDR3aa: CASSKRGTLHSYEQYF
v_gene: TRBV21-1
abundance: .
j_gene: TRBJ2-7
d_gene: .

CDR3nt: TGTGCCAGCAACCCAGGGGGCGGTACTGAAGCTTTCTTT
CDR3aa: CASNPGGGTEAFF
v_gene: TRBV27
abundance: .
j_gene: TRBJ1-1
d_gene: TRBD1

CDR3nt: TGTGCCAGCAGCCAAGGGACTAGCGTGGACACAGATACGCAGTATTTT
CDR3aa: CASSQGTSVDTDTQYF
v_gene: TRBV4-2
abundance: .
j_gene: TRBJ2-3
d_gene: TRBD2

CDR3nt: TGTGCCTGGAGTGTACAGAAGAACACTGAAGCTTTCTTT
CDR3aa: CAWSVQKNTEAFF
v_gene: TRBV30
abundance: .
j_gene: TRBJ1-1
d_gene: .

CDR3nt: TGCAGCGTTCGGCGACTTCTCGGTGAGACCCAGTACTTC
CDR3aa: CSVRRLLGETQYF
v_gene: TRBV29-1
abundance: .
j_gene: TRBJ2-5
d_gene: .

CDR3nt: TGTGCCAGCAGTCCCGGGACAGAGCCCTACGAGCAGTACTTC
CDR3aa: CASSPGTEPYEQYF
v_gene: TRBV6-1
abundance: .
j_gene: TRBJ2-7
d_gene: TRBD1

CDR3nt: TGTGCCAGCAGTCAGGGTTGGCAAACTAATGAAAAACTGTTTTTT
CDR3aa: CASSQGWQTNEKLFF
v_gene: TRBV6-5
abundance: .
j_gene: TRBJ1-4
d_gene: .

CDR3nt: TGTGCCAGCAGCTTTGCCGTACCGAGCTCCTACAATGAGCAGTTCTTC
CDR3aa: CASSFAVPSSYNEQFF
v_gene: TRBV7-6
abundance: .
j_gene: TRBJ2-1
d_gene: .

CDR3nt: TGCGCCAGCAAGGACAATCCATCGGGCACCGGGGAGCTGTTTTTT
CDR3aa: CASKDNPSGTGELFF
v_gene: TRBV5-1
abundance: .
j_gene: TRBJ2-2
d_gene: .

CDR3nt: TGCGCCAGCAGCTTGCTCTCCCTGGGACAGGGGGCTAACTATGGCTACACCTTC
CDR3aa: CASSLLSLGQGANYGYTF
v_gene: TRBV5-1
abundance: .
j_gene: TRBJ1-2
d_gene: TRBD1

CDR3nt: TGTGCCAGCTCACCCGGGGTGAGTAGGACTGAAGCTTTCTTT
CDR3aa: CASSPGVSRTEAFF
v_gene: TRBV18
abundance: .
j_gene: TRBJ1-1
d_gene: .

CDR3nt: TGTGCCACCAGCTCTCCGGGACTTTCTTACGAGCAGTACTTC
CDR3aa: CATSSPGLSYEQYF
v_gene: TRBV15
abundance: .
j_gene: TRBJ2-7
d_gene: .

CDR3nt: TGCGCCAGCAGCCAAGAGGGGGGAAACAATCAGCCCCAGCATTTT
CDR3aa: CASSQEGGNNQPQHF
v_gene: TRBV4-1
abundance: .
j_gene: TRBJ1-5
d_gene: .

CDR3nt: TGTGCCAGCAGCCATCGACTAGCGGGAGCCGGCTACGAGCAGTACTTC
CDR3aa: CASSHRLAGAGYEQYF
v_gene: TRBV7-9
abundance: .
j_gene: TRBJ2-7
d_gene: TRBD2

CDR3nt: TGTGCCAGCAGTTTCGTTGGGCGGGAGGAGGCAGATACGCAGTATTTT
CDR3aa: CASSFVGREEADTQYF
v_gene: TRBV7-2
abundance: .
j_gene: TRBJ2-3
d_gene: TRBD2

CDR3nt: TGTGCCAGCAGCCTGGGGACAGCATATAGCAATCAGCCCCAGCATTTT
CDR3aa: CASSLGTAYSNQPQHF
v_gene: TRBV7-2
abundance: once
j_gene: TRBJ1-5
d_gene: TRBD1

CDR3nt: TGTGCCAGCAGTTACTCGGGGGGGCGCGGGGATACGCAGTATTTT
CDR3aa: CASSYSGGRGDTQYF
v_gene: TRBV6-5
abundance: .
j_gene: TRBJ2-3
d_gene: .

CDR3nt: TGTGCCAGCAGGGGTAGCCTAGCGGGCTACAATGAGCAGTTCTTC
CDR3aa: CASRGSLAGYNEQFF
v_gene: TRBV27
abundance: .
j_gene: TRBJ2-1
d_gene: TRBD2

CDR3nt: TGCGCCAGCAGTGACCCGAATCAGCCCCAGCATTTT
CDR3aa: CASSDPNQPQHF
v_gene: TRBV10-2
abundance: few
j_gene: TRBJ1-5
d_gene: .